This entry lists 20 T cell receptor beta chains sequenced from one sample in a study of control samples from healthy donors and cancer patients. Assay used: immunoSEQ multiplex PCR; TCRdb lists only in-frame clones, some missing. This table has around 140,000 clones, around 92% appearing once. Sequencing used PBMCs. All receptors come from a man between 50 and 59 years old with head and neck cancer.

The chain joins TRBV7-9 to TRBJ2-2; D is perhaps TRBD2 (5 bases). The ends were cut back, 7 bases at V and 4 bases at J, with 10 bases in the middle. CDR1 and CDR2 (germline): SEHNR, FQNEAQ (reference sequence). The CDR3 spans 13 residues. CDR3 amino acids: CASTRGGTGELFF. The CDR3 DNA reads TGTGCCAGCACTCGAGGAGGCACCGGGGAGCTGTTTTTT.

The V call is TRBV2, the J call TRBJ2-1; 14 bases line up with TRBD2. This CDR3 region has 17 residues. The V gene end was trimmed by 10 bases and the J gene end by 10 bases; junction bases not matched to a gene: 18. The germline gives CDR1 SNHLY, CDR2 FYNNEI. This CDR3 is CATESRRLAGGSGEQFF. In nucleotides, the CDR3 is TGTGCCACCGAAAGCCGTCGACTAGCGGGGGGGTCAGGGGAGCAGTTCTTC.

V usage is TRBV4-1 and J usage is TRBJ2-3; 14 bases line up with TRBD2. The germline gives CDR1 MGHRA, CDR2 YSYEKL. The V and J ends lost 4 bases and 5 bases, in that order; junction bases with no gene match: 5. The length of the CDR3 is 16 residues. In DNA, the CDR3 is TGCGCCAGCAGCCCGACTAGCGGGAGGGTAAGAGATACGCAGTATTTT. Protein sequence: CASSPTSGRVRDTQYF.

The J gene is TRBJ2-7, the V gene TRBV12-3 or TRBV12-4; tentative D call: TRBD2 (6 bases). Trimming removed 4 bases from V and 2 bases from J, with 9 bases in between. This CDR3 spans 13 amino acids. CDR3 coding DNA: TGTGCCAGCAGTTGGGGGACTGCCTACGAGCAGTACTTC. Residues: CASSWGTAYEQYF.

This chain connects TRBV5-1 to TRBJ2-7; 9 bases are a match to TRBD2. The CDR3 length is 13 residues. The V and J ends lost 5 bases and 7 bases, in that order; junction bases with no gene match: 7. CDR1 SGHRS and CDR2 YFSETQ come from the germline V gene. The CDR3 sequence: CASSQGTSLEQYF. CDR3 sequence (DNA): TGCGCCAGCAGTCAAGGGACTAGCTTGGAGCAGTACTTC.

The sample holds a few counts of this clone. The chain combines TRBV5-1 with TRBJ2-2; D gene ambiguous. Looked up from germline, CDR1 is SGHRS and CDR2 is YFSETQ. Trimming removed 4 bases from V and 0 bases from J, with 7 bases in between. CDR3 length: 14 residues. The CDR3: CASSLNPNTGELFF. The CDR3 bases are TGCGCCAGCAGCCTGAATCCGAACACCGGGGAGCTGTTTTTT.

V and J are TRBV7-9 and TRBJ1-2, with 9 bases aligning to TRBD1. The germline gives CDR1 SEHNR, CDR2 FQNEAQ (reference sequence). The length of the CDR3 is 19 residues. The V segment lost 5 bases and the J segment 7 bases; nucleotides outside the gene matches: 23. The CDR3 nucleotides read TGTGCCAGCAGCCCTTTAAGGACAGGGGCCTCCCGCCTTGTAGGTGGCTACACCTTC. As protein: CASSPLRTGASRLVGGYTF.

The chain couples TRBV27 to TRBJ2-2; D call uncertain. V lost 1 base to trimming and J lost 6 bases, with 15 bases between them. Germline V gives CDR1 MNHEY, CDR2 SMNVEV (reference sequence). This CDR3 has 16 amino acids. CDR3 sequence reads: CASSLFSPANPGELFF. The CDR3 bases are TGTGCCAGCAGTTTATTTTCCCCCGCCAACCCCGGGGAGCTGTTTTTT.

Only one count was recorded for this clone. This sequence joins TRBV6-5 and TRBJ1-1, with D possibly being TRBD1 (6 bases). V lost 9 bases, J lost 0 bases, and 17 bases lay in between. CDR1 and CDR2 from the germline V gene are MNHEY and SVGAGI. The CDR3 runs 15 residues. CDR3: CASVRGSAMNTEAFF. CDR3 DNA: TGTGCCAGTGTGAGGGGGTCTGCGATGAACACTGAAGCTTTCTTT.

The chain couples TRBV18 to TRBJ1-2, with 7 bases identical to TRBD1. V was pared by 2 bases and J by 2 bases, with 5 bases of the junction left unmatched. CDR3 length: 15 residues. CDR1 KGHSH and CDR2 LQKENI come from the germline V gene. This chain's CDR3 is CASSPDRDENYGYTF. The CDR3 DNA sequence: TGTGCCAGCTCACCAGACAGGGATGAGAACTATGGCTACACCTTC.

This chain links TRBV2 with TRBJ2-7; TRBD1 matches 7 bases. In germline, CDR1 is SNHLY, CDR2 FYNNEI. This CDR3 region has 14 residues. V lost 5 bases, J lost 2 bases, and 6 bases stayed unmatched. The CDR3 reads CASSLPGQTYEQYF. For the CDR3, the DNA is TGTGCCAGCAGTCTTCCGGGACAGACCTACGAGCAGTACTTC.

The V and J genes are TRBV14 and TRBJ2-7; no reliable D call. Per germline, CDR1 SGHDN and CDR2 FVKESK. CDR3 size: 17 residues. V lost 0 bases and J lost 3, with 18 bases in between. CDR3 DNA: TGTGCCAGCAGCCAAGATCCGGATTTTTCGGCGGTCTACGAGCAGTACTTC. As protein: CASSQDPDFSAVYEQYF.

This clone was seen a single time. The chain carries TRBV2 and TRBJ1-5, with 8 bases fitting TRBD1. The CDR3 contains 14 residues. CDR1 and CDR2 from the germline V gene are SNHLY and FYNNEI. J gave up 6 bases and V 4 bases, and 5 bases lay outside the gene matches. CDR3 protein: CASSGPGGVQPQHF. The CDR3 DNA sequence: TGTGCCAGCAGTGGGCCAGGGGGCGTTCAGCCCCAGCATTTT.

J is TRBJ1-6 and V is TRBV7-3; TRBD1 matches at 9 bases. Trimming took 1 base from V and 6 from J; bases not matched to a gene: 4. This CDR3 contains 16 residues. Germline V lookup: CDR1 SGHTA, CDR2 FQGTGA. CDR3 nucleotides: TGTGCCAGCAGCTTAATGGACAGGGGCAGTAATTCACCCCTCCACTTT. Translating gives CASSLMDRGSNSPLHF.

The chain carries TRBV18 and TRBJ2-5; TRBD1 aligns across 9 bases. Germline assignment: CDR1 KGHSH and CDR2 LQKENI. CDR3 length: 15 amino acids. V gave up 2 bases and J gave up 4 bases; unmatched junction bases: 5. For the CDR3, the DNA is TGTGCCAGCTCACCAAGGGGACAGGGCGGAGAGACCCAGTACTTC. This translates into CASSPRGQGGETQYF. Supplemented by reference TRBV18 and TRBJ2-5, the full variable domain reads NAGVMQNPRHLVRRRGQEARLRCSPMKGHSHVYWYRQLPEEGLKFMVYLQKENIIDESGMPKERFSAEFPKEGPSILRIQQVVRGDSAAYFCASSPRGQGGETQYFGPGTRLLVL.

V is TRBV19 and J is TRBJ1-1; possible D gene TRBD1, 5 bases. The CDR3 loop spans 13 amino acids. The germline V and J ends were trimmed by 5 bases and 5 bases, with 12 bases remaining between them. Germline CDR1 is LNHDA and CDR2 is SQIVND (reference sequence). The CDR3, as DNA: TGTGCCAGTAGTCTACCCAGGGAGACTGAAGCTTTCTTT. The encoded protein is CASSLPRETEAFF.

With respect to this clone: A read error may account for a junction end that differs from germline. The rearrangement joins TRBV7-8 to TRBJ2-5; D might be TRBD2 (6 bases). CDR3 size: 11 residues. Germline CDR1 is SGHVS and CDR2 is FQNEAQ. The DNA for the CDR3 is TGTGCCAGCAGCCTAGCGGAGACCCAGTACTTC. Residues: CASSLAETQYF.

The chain employs TRBV5-1 and TRBJ2-2, with D perhaps matching TRBD1 or TRBD2 (5 bases each). CDR1 is SGHRS and CDR2 is YFSETQ in the germline V gene. V was clipped by 4 bases and J by 5 bases, with 12 bases between them. This CDR3 contains 14 residues. CDR3 residues: CASSPDTGTGELFF. The CDR3 region has the DNA TGCGCCAGCAGCCCGGACACGGGGACCGGGGAGCTGTTTTTT.

This rearrangement joins TRBV7-2 to TRBJ2-3, with TRBD2 identical over 9 bases. The V and J ends lost 5 bases and 4 bases, in that order; junction bases with no gene match: 10. CDR1 SGHTA and CDR2 FQGNSA come from the germline V gene. This CDR3 has 16 residues. CDR3 in DNA: TGTGCCAGCAGCCTCCTTCCGGGACTAGCCTCAGATACGCAGTATTTT. Protein: CASSLLPGLASDTQYF.

DNA of the CDR3: TGTGCCAGTAGTATTAATGGTTTGTCGGGGGAAGATAACTATGGCTACACCTTC. Protein sequence: CASSINGLSGEDNYGYTF. The chain uses TRBV19 and TRBJ1-2; D perhaps matches TRBD1 (5 bases). Between the trimmed V and J ends, which lost 3 bases and 1 base, there was a span of 21 bases. From germline, CDR1 is LNHDA and CDR2 SQIVND (reference sequence). This CDR3 is 18 amino acids long.